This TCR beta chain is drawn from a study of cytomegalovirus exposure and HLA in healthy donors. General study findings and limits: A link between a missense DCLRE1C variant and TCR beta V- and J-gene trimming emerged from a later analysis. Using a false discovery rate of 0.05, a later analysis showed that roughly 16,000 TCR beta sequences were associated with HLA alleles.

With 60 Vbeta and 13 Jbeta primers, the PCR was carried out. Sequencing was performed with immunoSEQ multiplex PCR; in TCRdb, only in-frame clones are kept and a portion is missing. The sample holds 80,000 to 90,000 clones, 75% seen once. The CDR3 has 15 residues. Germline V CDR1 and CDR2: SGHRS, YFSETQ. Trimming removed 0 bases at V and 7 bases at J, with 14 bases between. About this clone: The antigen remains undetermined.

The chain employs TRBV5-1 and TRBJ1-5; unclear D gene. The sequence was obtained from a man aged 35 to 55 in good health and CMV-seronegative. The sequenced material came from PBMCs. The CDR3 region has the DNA TGCGCCAGCAGCTTGGAAGCGGGAAAGGGACAGCCCCAGCATTTT. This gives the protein CASSLEAGKGQPQHF. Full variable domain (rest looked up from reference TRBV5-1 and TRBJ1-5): KAGVTQTPRYLIKTRGQQVTLSCSPISGHRSVSWYQQTPGQGLQFLFEYFSETQRNKGNFPGRFSGRQFSNSRSEMNVSTLELGDSALYLCASSLEAGKGQPQHFGDGTRLSIL.